This passage covers 29 T cell receptor beta chains from one sample sequenced in a study of shared clonotypes between healthy human individuals. The data were produced by immunoSEQ multiplex PCR, yet TCRdb's version contains in-frame clones alone and is incomplete. This sample has about 2.2 million clones, with 93% found just once. Naive CD8 cells lacked CD45RO and underwent positive selection for CCR7, leaving out terminally differentiated effector memory CD45RA+ cells. The specimen sequenced was naive CD8+ T cells from PBMCs. These receptor sequences come from a young man in good health. Some clones in this sample may be carry-over from other donors' samples.

This chain connects TRBV20-1 to TRBJ2-1; unclear D gene. This CDR3 region has 11 residues. V gave up 7 bases and J gave up 2 bases, with 6 bases separating them. The germline CDR1 and CDR2 sequences are DFQATT and SNEGSKA (reference sequence). CDR3 bases: TGCAGTGGTAAGCCCTACAATGAGCAGTTCTTC. This encodes CSGKPYNEQFF.

This clone was recorded once. The chain combines TRBV23-1 with TRBJ2-7; the D gene could be TRBD1 or TRBD2 (6 bases each). TRBV23-1 is labeled an ORF, and its function is uncertain. The V end lost 0 bases, the J end lost 7 bases, and 16 bases lay between the germline ends. The CDR3 spans 15 residues. The CDR3, as DNA: TGCGCCAGCAGTCAATCGGATCCGGGGGCGGGAGAGCAGTACTTC. This gives the protein CASSQSDPGAGEQYF.

V and J are TRBV19 and TRBJ2-1; 9 bases are a match to TRBD2. This CDR3 has 16 residues. Germline values: CDR1 LNHDA, CDR2 SQIVND (reference sequence). With V trimmed by 2 bases and J by 8 bases, 10 bases remained unmatched. The CDR3 reads CASSILASGALDEQFF. For the CDR3, the DNA is TGTGCCAGTAGTATATTAGCTAGCGGGGCCTTAGATGAGCAGTTCTTC.

The V gene is TRBV5-1, the J gene TRBJ1-2; D may be TRBD1 (6 bases). CDR1 is SGHRS and CDR2 is YFSETQ in the germline V gene. The CDR3 sequence is 18 residues long. V lost 1 base, J lost 4 bases, and 23 bases lay in between. CDR3 loop: CASSLHGGGPLPGYGYTF. The CDR3 coding sequence is TGCGCCAGCAGCTTGCATGGAGGGGGACCCTTACCCGGCTATGGCTACACCTTC.

This chain uses TRBV4-2 with TRBJ2-2; perhaps TRBD2 as D (5 bases). Germline loops: CDR1 LGHNA, CDR2 YNFKEQ. This CDR3 spans 17 amino acids. V lost 0 bases and J 0 bases, leaving 11 bases between the germline ends. This CDR3 reads CASSQDDTGTNTGELFF. In DNA form, the CDR3 reads TGTGCCAGCAGCCAAGACGATACGGGGACGAACACCGGGGAGCTGTTTTTT.

V is TRBV10-1 and J is TRBJ2-2; 7 nucleotides align to TRBD2. This CDR3 is 12 amino acids long. Per germline, CDR1 WNHNN and CDR2 SYGVQD (reference sequence). Trimming took 10 bases from V and 6 from J; bases not matched to a gene: 5. CDR3 amino acids: CATSGTSGELFF. The CDR3 DNA follows: TGCGCCACCAGCGGGACCTCCGGGGAGCTGTTTTTT.

This clone has just one count. The gene calls are TRBV4-3 and TRBJ2-3, with D possibly being TRBD1 or TRBD2 (5 bases each). Trimming left V 2 bases short and J 5 bases short, with 8 bases between. This CDR3 is built from 13 residues. Germline V lookup: CDR1 LGHNA, CDR2 YSLEER. The CDR3 here is CASSQWGKDTQYF. In nucleotides, the CDR3 is TGCGCCAGCAGCCAATGGGGGAAAGATACGCAGTATTTT.

This clone was recorded once. CDR3 region: CASSGYTQYF. The CDR3, as DNA: TGTGCCAGCAGTGGATATACGCAGTATTTT. This sequence joins TRBV25-1 and TRBJ2-3, with D hard to call. The CDR3 is 10 residues long. From germline, CDR1 is MGHDK and CDR2 SYGVNS. Trimming stripped 4 bases from V and 7 bases from J, with 3 bases between.

The chain uses TRBV2 and TRBJ2-7, with D perhaps matching TRBD1 (6 bases). The CDR3 has 12 residues. Germline-derived CDR1 and CDR2 are SNHLY and FYNNEI. V shed 7 bases and J shed 12 bases, with 19 bases lying between them. CDR3 sequence: CASTPGSTGRYF. The CDR3 DNA sequence: TGTGCCAGCACTCCGGGCTCTACAGGGCGGTACTTC. Together with reference TRBV2 and TRBJ2-7, the CDR3 gives the full variable domain: EPEVTQTPSHQVTQMGQEVILRCVPISNHLYFYWYRQILGQKVEFLVSFYNNEISEKSEIFDDQFSVERPDGSNFTLKIRSTKLEDSAMYFCASTPGSTGRYFGPGTRLTVT.

J is TRBJ1-1 and V is TRBV30; D unclear. V was cut by 1 base and J by 1 base, with 10 bases left in between. Germline-derived CDR1 and CDR2 are GTSNPN and SVGIG (reference sequence). This CDR3 comprises 14 residues. Written as DNA, the CDR3 is TGTGCCTGGAGTGCACAGTGGGGGAACACTGAAGCTTTCTTT. This codes for CAWSAQWGNTEAFF.

A few counts support this clone. The chain links TRBV27 to TRBJ1-5, with 7 bases fitting TRBD1. V was clipped by 6 bases and J by 1 base; unmatched bases: 3. The CDR3 runs to 14 residues. Germline V lookup: CDR1 MNHEY, CDR2 SMNVEV (reference sequence). CDR3 coding DNA: TGTGCCAGCAGGTACAGGGGCAGCAATCAGCCCCAGCATTTT. Protein: CASRYRGSNQPQHF.

The chain is built from TRBV11-2 and TRBJ2-7, with 10 bases matching TRBD1. The CDR3 is 15 amino acids. The junction had 10 bases not matched to a gene; V was cut back by 5 bases and J by 6 bases. Per the germline V gene, CDR1 is SGHAT and CDR2 is FQNNGV. CDR3 coding DNA: TGTGCCAGCAGCGCTTACGCGGGACAGGGGTTCGAGCAGTACTTC. The encoded protein is CASSAYAGQGFEQYF.

The V gene is TRBV4-3, the J gene TRBJ2-2; TRBD2 matches 10 bases. The germline V gene encodes CDR1 LGHNA and CDR2 YSLEER. The length of the CDR3 is 17 residues. J was trimmed by 6 bases and V by 0 bases; bases with no gene match: 7. The CDR3 DNA sequence: TGCGCCAGCAGCCAAGATATCCAGCGGGAGGGCCCCGGGGAGCTGTTTTTT. Protein product: CASSQDIQREGPGELFF.

The chain links TRBV5-8 to TRBJ2-7; D not certain. The CDR3 extends over 12 amino acids. The V gene lost 4 bases and the J gene lost 3 bases, with 8 bases spanning the gap. The germline gives CDR1 SGHTS, CDR2 YDEGEE. The CDR3 DNA reads as TGTGCCAGCAGCCCAAACAGCTACGAGCAGTACTTC. It translates to CASSPNSYEQYF. The whole variable domain, filled in from reference TRBV5-8 and TRBJ2-7, reads EAGVTQSPTHLIKTRGQQATLRCSPISGHTSVYWYQQALGLGLQFLLWYDEGEERNRGNFPPRFSGRQFPNYSSELNVNALELEDSALYLCASSPNSYEQYFGPGTRLTVT.

This clone was detected a few times. The chain is built from TRBV13 and TRBJ1-1; 9 nucleotides line up with TRBD1. Germline V gene sequence: CDR1 PRHDT, CDR2 FYEKMQ (reference sequence). Germline trimming cut 10 bases from V and 4 bases from J; bases unmatched to any gene: 7. This CDR3 is 13 amino acids long. The CDR3 sequence: CATTTGGGTEAFF. CDR3 DNA sequence: TGTGCCACCACCACAGGGGGCGGCACTGAAGCTTTCTTT.

J is TRBJ2-3 and V is TRBV4-1, with D hard to call. Germline CDR1 reads MGHRA; CDR2 reads YSYEKL. This CDR3 region has 16 residues. The germline V and J ends were trimmed by 2 bases and 3 bases, with 15 bases remaining between them. The CDR3 loop reads CASSQPLMPPTDTQYF. For the CDR3, the DNA is TGCGCCAGCAGCCAACCTCTTATGCCCCCAACAGATACGCAGTATTTT.

The rearrangement links TRBV6-5 to TRBJ1-1, with 9 bases aligning to TRBD1. Germline V gene data show CDR1 as MNHEY and CDR2 as SVGAGI. V shed 5 bases, J shed 0 bases, and the junction held 1 base outside the gene matches. CDR3 length equals 14 residues. CDR3 nucleotide sequence: TGTGCCAGCAGTCGACAGGGGGTGAACACTGAAGCTTTCTTT. Amino acids: CASSRQGVNTEAFF.

This sequence joins TRBV28 and TRBJ2-5, with D tentatively TRBD1 (6 bases). The germline V gene encodes CDR1 MDHEN and CDR2 SYDVKM. V was shortened by 6 bases and J by 5 bases, with 13 bases between the two germline ends. This CDR3 comprises 13 residues. The CDR3 protein is CASRVLGQETQYF. The CDR3 DNA is TGTGCCAGCAGGGTGCTCGGACAGGAGACCCAGTACTTC.

The chain carries TRBV6-5 and TRBJ2-7; no reliable D call. The germline V gene has CDR1 MNHEY and CDR2 SVGAGI. The CDR3 totals 14 residues. Trimming left V 5 bases short and J 0 bases short, with 11 bases between. DNA for the CDR3: TGTGCCAGCAGTCCCGGGTGGGGCTCCTACGAGCAGTACTTC. Residues: CASSPGWGSYEQYF.

The chain has TRBV5-1 and TRBJ2-1; tentatively, D is TRBD1 (6 bases). There are 12 residues in the CDR3. Trimming stripped 3 bases from V and 10 bases from J, with 11 bases between. Germline CDR1 is SGHRS and CDR2 is YFSETQ. For the CDR3, the DNA is TGCGCCAGCAGCTACCGGGACACCGAGCAGTTCTTC. Encoded protein: CASSYRDTEQFF.

On this clone itself: The sample carries other DNA sequences with the same CDR3. V is TRBV29-1 and J is TRBJ2-2, with TRBD2 as a possible D gene (6 bases). This CDR3 is 12 amino acids long. Germline assignment: CDR1 SQVTM and CDR2 ANQGSEA. Trimming stripped 3 bases from V and 5 bases from J, with 7 bases between. CDR3 sequence: CSVEGGTGELFF. DNA for the CDR3: TGCAGCGTTGAGGGGGGAACCGGGGAGCTGTTTTTT.

For this clone: The same CDR3 can be traced to other DNA sequences in this sample. The V gene is TRBV10-1, the J gene TRBJ1-2, with D perhaps matching TRBD1 (5 bases). V shed 5 bases and J shed 0 bases, with 7 bases lying between them. Germline V lookup: CDR1 WNHNN, CDR2 SYGVQD (reference sequence). CDR3 length: 13 amino acids. The CDR3 sequence: CASSPTANYGYTF. Written as DNA, the CDR3 is TGCGCCAGCAGTCCGACAGCTAACTATGGCTACACCTTC.

The CDR3 coding sequence is TGTGCCGGGGACAGGGGGGCAGATACGCAGTATTTT. Translation gives CAGDRGADTQYF. The chain couples TRBV5-4 to TRBJ2-3; TRBD1 matches 11 bases. This CDR3 spans 12 amino acids. J gave up 4 bases and V 10 bases, and 2 bases lay outside the gene matches. CDR1 is SGHNT and CDR2 is YYREEE in the germline V gene (reference sequence).

The genes are TRBV10-3 and TRBJ2-7, with D perhaps TRBD1 (5 bases). Germline V CDR1 and CDR2: ENHRY, SYGVKD. This CDR3 is built from 14 residues. With 2 bases removed from V and 3 bases from J, the gap between germline ends came to 11 bases. CDR3 DNA sequence: TGTGCCATCAGTGAGAGGGGATCTTTCTACGAGCAGTACTTC. Translating gives CAISERGSFYEQYF.

The chain is built from TRBV7-8 and TRBJ2-7; unclear D gene. Germline-derived CDR1 and CDR2 are SGHVS and FQNEAQ. Deletions cut 5 bases from V and 6 bases from J, with 14 bases between. CDR3 size: 13 residues. The CDR3 coding sequence is TGTGCCAGCAGCCCGACGTTAACGGTCGAGCAGTACTTC. This gives the protein CASSPTLTVEQYF.

V usage is TRBV29-1 and J usage is TRBJ1-2, with D tentatively TRBD1 (6 bases). From germline, CDR1 is SQVTM and CDR2 ANQGSEA. V shed 4 bases and J shed 2 bases, with 17 bases lying between them. The length of the CDR3 is 15 residues. The CDR3 DNA follows: TGCAGCGTTGCCGGTAGGGGGGCGAGCAACTATGGCTACACCTTC. Amino acid sequence: CSVAGRGASNYGYTF.

The chain recombines TRBV28 with TRBJ2-2; no reliable D call. Trimming left V 4 bases short and J 2 bases short, with 11 bases between. Germline loops: CDR1 MDHEN, CDR2 SYDVKM. The length of the CDR3 is 15 residues. The CDR3 is CASSSHTVNTGELFF. The CDR3 nucleotides read TGTGCCAGCAGTTCCCACACAGTTAACACCGGGGAGCTGTTTTTT.

The J gene is TRBJ2-3, the V gene TRBV27; D might be TRBD1 or TRBD2, each matching 6 bases. Trimming left V 3 bases short and J 5 bases short, with 21 bases between. The CDR3 loop spans 17 amino acids. Germline CDR1 is MNHEY and CDR2 is SMNVEV (reference sequence). CDR3 DNA sequence: TGTGCCAGCAGTTTCGTTGGGGGGCTGGCTAGCCGAGATACGCAGTATTTT. Its translation: CASSFVGGLASRDTQYF.

CDR3 DNA: TGTGCCAGCAGTTTGCTAGCGGGTTTTTACGAGCAGTACTTC. This encodes CASSLLAGFYEQYF. The V gene is TRBV27, the J gene TRBJ2-7, with TRBD2 matching over 8 bases. The CDR3 has 14 amino acids. V was pared by 3 bases and J by 4 bases, with 5 bases of the junction left unmatched. CDR1 is MNHEY, CDR2 SMNVEV, per germline (reference sequence).